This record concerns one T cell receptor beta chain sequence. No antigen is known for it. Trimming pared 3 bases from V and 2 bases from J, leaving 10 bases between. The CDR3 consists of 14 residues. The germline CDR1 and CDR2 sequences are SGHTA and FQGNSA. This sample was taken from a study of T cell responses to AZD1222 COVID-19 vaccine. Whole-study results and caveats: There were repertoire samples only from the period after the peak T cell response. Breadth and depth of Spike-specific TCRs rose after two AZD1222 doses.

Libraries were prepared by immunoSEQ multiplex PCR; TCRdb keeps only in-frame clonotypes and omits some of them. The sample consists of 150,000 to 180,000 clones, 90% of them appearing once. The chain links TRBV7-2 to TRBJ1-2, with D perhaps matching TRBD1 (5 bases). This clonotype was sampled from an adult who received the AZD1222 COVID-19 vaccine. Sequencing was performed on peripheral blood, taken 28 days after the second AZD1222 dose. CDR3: CASSFFPGNYGYTF. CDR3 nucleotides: TGTGCCAGCAGCTTTTTCCCAGGGAACTATGGCTACACCTTC.